The TCR beta chain under discussion was sequenced for a study of graft-versus-host responses after intestinal transplantation. This clone has a single count. Its antigen is still unknown. This table comes from immunoSEQ multiplex PCR, and its TCRdb copy is limited to in-frame clones, with some not included. In the table there are over 90,000 clones, approximately 94% of which are singletons. The CDR3 spans 14 residues. Germline CDR1 reads MNHNS; CDR2 reads SASEGT. This chain uses TRBV6-1 with TRBJ2-5; possible D gene TRBD1, 5 bases. Judging by the DNA end, TRBJ2-7 fits better; the J call may be wrong. The sequence was obtained from a human donor who received an intestinal transplant. The sequencing used unstimulated CD8+ T cells sorted from spleen or lymph node cells, collected before intestinal transplant. DNA for the CDR3: TGTGCCAGCAGTGAAGATAACAGGCAAGACGAGCAGTACTTC. This encodes CASSEDNRQDEQYF.